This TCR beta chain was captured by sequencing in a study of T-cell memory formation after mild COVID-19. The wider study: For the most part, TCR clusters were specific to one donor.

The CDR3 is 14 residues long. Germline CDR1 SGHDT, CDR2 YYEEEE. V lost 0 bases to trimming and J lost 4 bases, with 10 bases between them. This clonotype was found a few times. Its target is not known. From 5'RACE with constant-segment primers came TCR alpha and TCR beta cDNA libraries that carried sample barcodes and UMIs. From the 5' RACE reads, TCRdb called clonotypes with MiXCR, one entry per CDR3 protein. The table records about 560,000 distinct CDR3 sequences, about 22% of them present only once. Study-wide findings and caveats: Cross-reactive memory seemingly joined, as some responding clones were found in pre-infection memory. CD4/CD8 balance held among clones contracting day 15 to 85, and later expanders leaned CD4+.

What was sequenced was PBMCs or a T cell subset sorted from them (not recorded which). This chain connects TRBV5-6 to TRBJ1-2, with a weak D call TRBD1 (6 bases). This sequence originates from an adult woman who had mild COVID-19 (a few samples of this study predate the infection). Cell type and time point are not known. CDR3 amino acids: CASSLDRATYGYTF. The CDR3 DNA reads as TGTGCCAGCAGCTTGGACAGGGCGACCTATGGCTACACCTTC.